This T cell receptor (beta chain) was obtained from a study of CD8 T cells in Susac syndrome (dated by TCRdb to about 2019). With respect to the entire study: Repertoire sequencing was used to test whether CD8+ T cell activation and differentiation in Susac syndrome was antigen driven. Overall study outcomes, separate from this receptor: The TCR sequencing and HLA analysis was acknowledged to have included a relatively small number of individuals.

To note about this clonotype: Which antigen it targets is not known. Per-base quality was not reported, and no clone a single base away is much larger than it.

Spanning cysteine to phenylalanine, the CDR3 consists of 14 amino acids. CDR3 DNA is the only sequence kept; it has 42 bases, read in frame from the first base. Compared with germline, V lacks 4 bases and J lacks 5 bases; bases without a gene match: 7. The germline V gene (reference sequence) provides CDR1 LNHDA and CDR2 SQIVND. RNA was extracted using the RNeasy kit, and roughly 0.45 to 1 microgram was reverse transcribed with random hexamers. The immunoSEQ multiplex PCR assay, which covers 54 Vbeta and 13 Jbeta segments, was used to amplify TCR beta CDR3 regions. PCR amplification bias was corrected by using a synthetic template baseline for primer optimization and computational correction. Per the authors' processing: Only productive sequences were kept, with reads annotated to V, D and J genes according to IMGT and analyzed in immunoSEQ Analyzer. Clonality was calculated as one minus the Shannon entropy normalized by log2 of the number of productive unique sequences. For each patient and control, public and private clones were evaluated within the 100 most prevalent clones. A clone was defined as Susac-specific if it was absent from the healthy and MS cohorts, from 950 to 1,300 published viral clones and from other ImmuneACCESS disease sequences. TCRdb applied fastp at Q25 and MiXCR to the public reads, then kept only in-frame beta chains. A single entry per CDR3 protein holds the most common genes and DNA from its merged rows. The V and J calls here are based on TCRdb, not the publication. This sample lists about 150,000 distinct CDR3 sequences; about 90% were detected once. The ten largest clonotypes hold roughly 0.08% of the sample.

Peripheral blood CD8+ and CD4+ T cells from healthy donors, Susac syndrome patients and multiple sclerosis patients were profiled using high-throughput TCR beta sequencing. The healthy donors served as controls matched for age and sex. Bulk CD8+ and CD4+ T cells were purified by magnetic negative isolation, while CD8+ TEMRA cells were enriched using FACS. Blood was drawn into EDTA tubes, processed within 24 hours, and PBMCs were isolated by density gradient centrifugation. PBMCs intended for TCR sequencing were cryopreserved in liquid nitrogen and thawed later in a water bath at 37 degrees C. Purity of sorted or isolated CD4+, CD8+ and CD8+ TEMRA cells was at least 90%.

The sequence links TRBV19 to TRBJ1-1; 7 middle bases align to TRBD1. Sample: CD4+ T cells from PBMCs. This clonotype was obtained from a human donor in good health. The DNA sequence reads TGTGCCAGTAGTACCCGACAGGGTTGGACTGAAGCTTTCTTT. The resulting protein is CASSTRQGWTEAFF. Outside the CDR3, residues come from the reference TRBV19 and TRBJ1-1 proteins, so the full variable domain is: DGGITQSPKYLFRKEGQNVTLSCEQNLNHDAMYWYRQDPGQGLRLIYYSQIVNDFQKGDIAEGYSVSREKKESFPLTVTSAQKNPTAFYLCASSTRQGWTEAFFGQGTRLTVV.